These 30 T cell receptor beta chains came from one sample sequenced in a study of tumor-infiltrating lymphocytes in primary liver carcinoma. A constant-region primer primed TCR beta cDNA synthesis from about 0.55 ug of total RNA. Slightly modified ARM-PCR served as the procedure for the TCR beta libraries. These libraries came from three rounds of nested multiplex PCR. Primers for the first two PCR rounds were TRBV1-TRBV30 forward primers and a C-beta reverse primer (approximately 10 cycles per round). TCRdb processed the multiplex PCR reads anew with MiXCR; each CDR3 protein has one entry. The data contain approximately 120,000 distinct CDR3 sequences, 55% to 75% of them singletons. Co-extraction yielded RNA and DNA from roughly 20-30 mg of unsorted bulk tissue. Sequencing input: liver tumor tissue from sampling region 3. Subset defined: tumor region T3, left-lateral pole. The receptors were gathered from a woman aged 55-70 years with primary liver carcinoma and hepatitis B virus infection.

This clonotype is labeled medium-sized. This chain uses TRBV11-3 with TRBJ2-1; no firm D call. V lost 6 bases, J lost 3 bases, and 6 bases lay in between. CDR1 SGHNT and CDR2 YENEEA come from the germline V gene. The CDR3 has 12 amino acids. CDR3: CASSVGYNEQFF. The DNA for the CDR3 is TGTGCCAGCAGTGTGGGCTACAATGAGCAGTTCTTC.

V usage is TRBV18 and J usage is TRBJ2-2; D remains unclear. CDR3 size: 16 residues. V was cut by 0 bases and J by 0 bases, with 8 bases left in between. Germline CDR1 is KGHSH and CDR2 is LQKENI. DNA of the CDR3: TGTGCCAGCTCACCACCTAGCAGGCCGAACACCGGGGAGCTGTTTTTT. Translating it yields CASSPPSRPNTGELFF.

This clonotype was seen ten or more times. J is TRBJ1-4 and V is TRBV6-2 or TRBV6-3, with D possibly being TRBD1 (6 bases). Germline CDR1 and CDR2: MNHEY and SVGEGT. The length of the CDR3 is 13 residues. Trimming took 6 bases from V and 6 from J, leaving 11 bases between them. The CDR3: CASRAGGHEKLFF. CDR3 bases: TGTGCCAGCAGAGCCGGGGGCCATGAAAAACTGTTTTTT.

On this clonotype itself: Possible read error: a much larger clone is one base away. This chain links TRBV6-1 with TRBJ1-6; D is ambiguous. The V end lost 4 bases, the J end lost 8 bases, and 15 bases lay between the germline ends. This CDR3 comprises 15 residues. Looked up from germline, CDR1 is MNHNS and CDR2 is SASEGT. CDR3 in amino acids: CASSGVVDAYSPLHF. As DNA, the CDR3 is TGTGCCAGCAGTGGAGTTGTAGACGCCTATTCACCCCTCCACTTT.

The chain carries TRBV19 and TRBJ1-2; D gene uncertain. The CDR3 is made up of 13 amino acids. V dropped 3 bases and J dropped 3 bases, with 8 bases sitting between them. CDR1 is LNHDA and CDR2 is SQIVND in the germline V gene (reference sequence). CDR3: CASSMYSHYGYTF. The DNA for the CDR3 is TGTGCCAGTAGTATGTACAGTCACTATGGCTACACCTTC.

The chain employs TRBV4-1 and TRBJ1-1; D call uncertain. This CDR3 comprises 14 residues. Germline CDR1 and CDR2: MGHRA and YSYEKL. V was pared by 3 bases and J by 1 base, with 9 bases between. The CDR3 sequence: CASSHRFGNTEAFF. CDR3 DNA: TGCGCCAGCAGCCATAGGTTCGGGAACACTGAAGCTTTCTTT.

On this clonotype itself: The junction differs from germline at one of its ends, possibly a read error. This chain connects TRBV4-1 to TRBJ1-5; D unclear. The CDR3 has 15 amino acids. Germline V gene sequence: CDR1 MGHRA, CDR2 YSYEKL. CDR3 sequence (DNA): TGCGCCAGCAGCATAAGGGTGGGGTGCAATCAGCCCCAGCATTTC. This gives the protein CASSIRVGCNQPQHF.

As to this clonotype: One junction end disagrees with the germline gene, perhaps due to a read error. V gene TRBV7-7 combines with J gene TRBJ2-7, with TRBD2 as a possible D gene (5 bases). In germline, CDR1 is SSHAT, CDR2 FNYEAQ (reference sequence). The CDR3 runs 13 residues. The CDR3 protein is CASSTRIGSEQYF. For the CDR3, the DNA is TGTGCTAGCAGCACTAGGATAGGGTCCGAGCAGTACTTC.

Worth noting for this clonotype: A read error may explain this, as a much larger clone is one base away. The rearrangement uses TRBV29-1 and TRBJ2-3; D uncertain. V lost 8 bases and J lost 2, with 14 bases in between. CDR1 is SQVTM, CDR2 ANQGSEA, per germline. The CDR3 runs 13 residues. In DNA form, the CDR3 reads TGCAGCTCGAGCCTGGGGAACACAGATACGCAGTATTTT. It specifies CSSSLGNTDTQYF.

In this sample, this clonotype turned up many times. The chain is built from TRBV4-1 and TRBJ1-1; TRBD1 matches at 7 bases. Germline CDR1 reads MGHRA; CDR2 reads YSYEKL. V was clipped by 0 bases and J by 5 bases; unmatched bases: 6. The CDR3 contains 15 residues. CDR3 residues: CASSQDYRGETEAFF. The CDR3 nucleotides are TGCGCCAGCAGCCAAGATTACAGGGGAGAGACTGAAGCTTTCTTT.

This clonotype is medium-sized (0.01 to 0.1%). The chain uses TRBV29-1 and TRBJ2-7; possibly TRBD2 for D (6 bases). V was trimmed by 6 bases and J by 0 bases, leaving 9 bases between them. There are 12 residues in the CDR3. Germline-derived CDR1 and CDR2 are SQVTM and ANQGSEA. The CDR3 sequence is CSVGGGSYEQYF. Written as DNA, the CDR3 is TGCAGCGTCGGGGGAGGCTCCTACGAGCAGTACTTC.

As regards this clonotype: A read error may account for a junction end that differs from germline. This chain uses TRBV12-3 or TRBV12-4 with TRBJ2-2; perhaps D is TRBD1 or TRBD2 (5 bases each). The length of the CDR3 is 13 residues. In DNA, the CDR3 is TGTGCCAACAGACCACAAGGGGCCGGGGAGCTATTTTTT. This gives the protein CANRPQGAGELFF.

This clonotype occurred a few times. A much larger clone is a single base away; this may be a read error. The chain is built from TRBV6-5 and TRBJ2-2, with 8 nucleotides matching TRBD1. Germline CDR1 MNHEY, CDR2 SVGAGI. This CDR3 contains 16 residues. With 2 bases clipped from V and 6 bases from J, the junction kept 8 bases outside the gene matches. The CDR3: CASSYVGQAWAGELFF. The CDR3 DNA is TGTGCCAGCAGTTACGTGGGACAGGCGTGGGCCGGGGAGCTGTTTTTT.

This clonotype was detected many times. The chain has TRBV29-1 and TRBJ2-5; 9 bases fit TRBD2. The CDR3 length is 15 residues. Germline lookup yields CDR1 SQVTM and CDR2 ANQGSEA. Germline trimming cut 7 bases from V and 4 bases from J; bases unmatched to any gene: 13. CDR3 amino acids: CSAGSGGRGIETQYF. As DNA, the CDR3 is TGCAGCGCGGGTAGCGGGGGAAGGGGTATAGAGACCCAGTACTTC.

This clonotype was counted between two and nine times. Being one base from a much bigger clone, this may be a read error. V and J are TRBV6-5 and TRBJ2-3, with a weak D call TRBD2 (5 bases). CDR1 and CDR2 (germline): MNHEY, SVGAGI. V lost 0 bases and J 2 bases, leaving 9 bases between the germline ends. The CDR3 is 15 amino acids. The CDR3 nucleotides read TGTGCCAGCAGTTACTCCGCGGGTAACACAGATACGCAGTATTTT. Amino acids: CASSYSAGNTDTQYF.

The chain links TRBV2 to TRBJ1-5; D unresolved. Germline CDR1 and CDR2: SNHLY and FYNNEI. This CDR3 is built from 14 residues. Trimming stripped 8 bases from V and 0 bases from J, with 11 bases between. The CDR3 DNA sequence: TGTGCCAGCGGTGCGATTAATAGCAATCAGCCCCAGCATTTT. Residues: CASGAINSNQPQHF.

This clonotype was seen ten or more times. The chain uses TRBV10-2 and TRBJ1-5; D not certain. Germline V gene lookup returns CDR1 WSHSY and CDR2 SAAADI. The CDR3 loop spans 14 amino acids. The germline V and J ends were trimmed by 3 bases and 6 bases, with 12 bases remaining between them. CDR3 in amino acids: CASSERRMGQPQHF. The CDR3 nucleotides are TGCGCCAGCAGTGAAAGGAGGATGGGTCAGCCCCAGCATTTT.

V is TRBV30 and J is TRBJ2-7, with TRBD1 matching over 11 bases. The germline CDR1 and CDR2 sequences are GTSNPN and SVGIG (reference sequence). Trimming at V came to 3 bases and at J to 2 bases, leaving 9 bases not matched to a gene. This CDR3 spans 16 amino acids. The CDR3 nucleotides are TGTGCCTGGAGGGACAGGGGGCGGAGTCGGACCTACGAGCAGTACTTC. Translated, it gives CAWRDRGRSRTYEQYF.

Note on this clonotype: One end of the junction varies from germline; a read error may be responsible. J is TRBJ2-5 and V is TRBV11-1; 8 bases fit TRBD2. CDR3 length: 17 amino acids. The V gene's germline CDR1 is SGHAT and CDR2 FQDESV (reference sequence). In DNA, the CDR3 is TGTGCCAGCAGCGTCGCCGGGCTAGCGGGTATTCGAGAGACTCAGTACTTC. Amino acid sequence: CASSVAGLAGIRETQYF.

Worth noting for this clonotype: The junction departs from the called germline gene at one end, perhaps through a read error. The CDR3 DNA reads TGCAGCGTTGGATTGACAGCTAACACTGAAGTTTTCTTC. Amino acids: CSVGLTANTEVFF. The genes are TRBV29-1 and TRBJ1-1; D may be TRBD1 (5 bases). CDR1 and CDR2 from the germline V gene are SQVTM and ANQGSEA. CDR3 length equals 13 residues.

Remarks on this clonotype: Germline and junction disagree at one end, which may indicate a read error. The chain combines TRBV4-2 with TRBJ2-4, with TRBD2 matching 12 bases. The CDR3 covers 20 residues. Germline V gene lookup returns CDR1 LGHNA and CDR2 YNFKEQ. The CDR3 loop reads CVSSQESPSGRVGPGNTQYF. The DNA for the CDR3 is TGTGTCAGCAGCCAAGAGTCCCCTAGCGGGAGGGTAGGGCCAGGAAACACTCAGTACTTC.

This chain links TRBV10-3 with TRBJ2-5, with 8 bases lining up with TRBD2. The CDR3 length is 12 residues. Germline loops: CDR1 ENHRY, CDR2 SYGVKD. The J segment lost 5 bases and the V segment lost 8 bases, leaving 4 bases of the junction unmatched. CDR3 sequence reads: CAISGGPETQYF. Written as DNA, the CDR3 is TGTGCCATCTCGGGGGGGCCCGAGACCCAGTACTTC.

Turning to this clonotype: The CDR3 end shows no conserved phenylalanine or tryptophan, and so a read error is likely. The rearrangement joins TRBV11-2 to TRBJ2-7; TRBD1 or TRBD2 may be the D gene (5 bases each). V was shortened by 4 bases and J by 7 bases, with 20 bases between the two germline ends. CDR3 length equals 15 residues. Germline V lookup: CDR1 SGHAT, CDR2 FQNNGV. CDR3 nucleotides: TGTGCCAGCAGCTGGGGAGCGGACATTTACTATGAGCAGTACTCC. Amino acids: CASSWGADIYYEQYS.

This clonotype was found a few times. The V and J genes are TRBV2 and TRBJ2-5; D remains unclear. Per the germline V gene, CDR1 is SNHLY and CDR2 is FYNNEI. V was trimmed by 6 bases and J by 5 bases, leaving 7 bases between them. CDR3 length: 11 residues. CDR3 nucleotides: TGTGCCAGCAGAAATTGGGAGACCCAGTACTTC. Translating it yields CASRNWETQYF. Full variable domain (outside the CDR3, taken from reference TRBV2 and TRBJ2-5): EPEVTQTPSHQVTQMGQEVILRCVPISNHLYFYWYRQILGQKVEFLVSFYNNEISEKSEIFDDQFSVERPDGSNFTLKIRSTKLEDSAMYFCASRNWETQYFGPGTRLLVL.

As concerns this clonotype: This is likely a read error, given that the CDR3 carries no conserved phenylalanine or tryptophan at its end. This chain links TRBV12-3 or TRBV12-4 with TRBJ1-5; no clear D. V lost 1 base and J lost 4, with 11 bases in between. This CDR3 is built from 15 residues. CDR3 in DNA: TGTGCCAGCAGTTTAGGTTGGACGGAAAATCAGCCCCAGCATGTT. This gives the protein CASSLGWTENQPQHV.

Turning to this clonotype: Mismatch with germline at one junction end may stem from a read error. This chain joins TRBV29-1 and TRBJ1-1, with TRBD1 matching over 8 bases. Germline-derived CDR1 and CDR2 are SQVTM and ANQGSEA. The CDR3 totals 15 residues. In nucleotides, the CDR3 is TGCTGCGTTGAGTGGCAGGGGGCCGCGAACACTGAAGCTTTCTTT. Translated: CCVEWQGAANTEAFF.

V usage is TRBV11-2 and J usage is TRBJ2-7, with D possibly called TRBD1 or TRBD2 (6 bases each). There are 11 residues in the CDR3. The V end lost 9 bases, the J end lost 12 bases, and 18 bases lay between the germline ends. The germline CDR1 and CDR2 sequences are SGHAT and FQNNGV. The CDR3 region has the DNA TGTGCCAGAAGCCAAGGGGGGTGGCTGTACTTC. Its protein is CARSQGGWLYF.

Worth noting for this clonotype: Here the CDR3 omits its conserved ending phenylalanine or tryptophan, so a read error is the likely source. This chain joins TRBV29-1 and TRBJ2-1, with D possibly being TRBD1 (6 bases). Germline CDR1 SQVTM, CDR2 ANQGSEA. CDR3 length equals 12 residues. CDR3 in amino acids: CSAASGDDEQFL. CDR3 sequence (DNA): TGTAGCGCTGCCTCAGGGGATGATGAGCAGTTCTTA.

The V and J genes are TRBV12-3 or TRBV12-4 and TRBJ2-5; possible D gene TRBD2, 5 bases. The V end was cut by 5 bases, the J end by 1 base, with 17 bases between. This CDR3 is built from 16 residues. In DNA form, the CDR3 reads TGTGCCAGCAGTCCGAGACTAACGGTACTCCAAGAGACCCAGTACTTC. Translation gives CASSPRLTVLQETQYF.

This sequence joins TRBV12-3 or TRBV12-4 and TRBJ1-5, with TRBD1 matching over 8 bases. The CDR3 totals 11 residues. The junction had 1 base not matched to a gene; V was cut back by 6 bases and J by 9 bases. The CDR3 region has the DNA TGTGCCAGCAGCGGGACAGGGCCCCAGCATTTT. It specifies CASSGTGPQHF.